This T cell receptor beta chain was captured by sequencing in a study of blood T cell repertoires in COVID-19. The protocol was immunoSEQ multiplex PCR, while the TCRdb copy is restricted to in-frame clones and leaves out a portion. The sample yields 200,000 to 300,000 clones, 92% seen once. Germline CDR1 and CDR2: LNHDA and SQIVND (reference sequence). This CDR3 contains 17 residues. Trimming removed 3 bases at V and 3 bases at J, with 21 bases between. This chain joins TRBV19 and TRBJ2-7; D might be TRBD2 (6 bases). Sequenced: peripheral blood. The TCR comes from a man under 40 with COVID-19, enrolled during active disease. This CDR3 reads CASSIRDGVSRDYEQYF. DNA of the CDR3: TGTGCCAGTAGTATTCGGGACGGGGTGTCGCGGGACTACGAGCAGTACTTC. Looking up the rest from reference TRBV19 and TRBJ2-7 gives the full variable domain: DGGITQSPKYLFRKEGQNVTLSCEQNLNHDAMYWYRQDPGQGLRLIYYSQIVNDFQKGDIAEGYSVSREKKESFPLTVTSAQKNPTAFYLCASSIRDGVSRDYEQYFGPGTRLTVT.